These 21 T cell receptor beta chains originate from one sample sequenced in a study of CD49a tissue-resident CD8 T cells in human skin. Generated by immunoSEQ multiplex PCR, the TCRdb table keeps only in-frame clones and is missing some. Of under 500 clones listed, 50% to 70% are singletons. Sequencing was performed on CD103- CD8+ T cells sorted from skin dermis. All receptors come from a human donor in good health.

The chain is built from TRBV19 and TRBJ2-1; TRBD1 matches at 10 bases. CDR1 is LNHDA, CDR2 SQIVND, per germline (reference sequence). CDR3 size: 16 residues. V was clipped by 5 bases and J by 3 bases; unmatched bases: 7. CDR3 nucleotide sequence: TGTGCCAGTAGTCCTTGGGGACAGGGGATCTACAATGAGCAGTTCTTC. Encoded protein: CASSPWGQGIYNEQFF.

The rearrangement uses TRBV19 and TRBJ1-1; 7 bases fit TRBD1. This CDR3 region has 14 residues. CDR1 and CDR2 (germline): LNHDA, SQIVND (reference sequence). V shed 5 bases, J shed 4 bases, and the junction held 7 bases outside the gene matches. CDR3 residues: CASSVNRGVTEAFF. For the CDR3, the DNA is TGTGCCAGTAGTGTTAACAGGGGTGTCACTGAAGCTTTCTTT.

The V and J genes are TRBV19 and TRBJ2-7, with a possible D match to TRBD1 (6 bases). With 3 bases removed from V and 3 bases from J, the gap between germline ends came to 12 bases. The germline gives CDR1 LNHDA, CDR2 SQIVND (reference sequence). This CDR3 has 14 residues. The CDR3 loop reads CASSIGGQYYEQYF. The CDR3 bases are TGTGCCAGTAGTATTGGTGGACAGTACTACGAGCAGTACTTC.

Only a few counts were recorded for this clone. V and J are TRBV4-1 and TRBJ1-1, with D perhaps matching TRBD1 (5 bases). The V and J ends lost 1 base and 5 bases respectively, with 14 bases between them. This CDR3 has 15 residues. Germline lookup yields CDR1 MGHRA and CDR2 YSYEKL. CDR3 sequence: CASSQVGGVRTEAFF. The CDR3 nucleotides are TGCGCCAGCAGCCAAGTTGGGGGGGTAAGGACTGAAGCTTTCTTT.

This clone was detected only once. The J gene is TRBJ1-2, the V gene TRBV4-3; TRBD1 matches 10 bases. The CDR3 has 15 amino acids. Trimming cost V 4 bases and J 4 bases; bases outside gene matches: 6. Germline-derived CDR1 and CDR2 are LGHNA and YSLEER. The CDR3 is CASSPSGQGGYGYTF. CDR3 in DNA: TGCGCCAGCAGCCCGTCAGGACAGGGGGGCTATGGCTACACCTTC.

The V gene is TRBV5-1, the J gene TRBJ2-5; 11 bases match TRBD1. Germline lookup yields CDR1 SGHRS and CDR2 YFSETQ. J lost 2 bases, V lost 3 bases, and 3 bases had no gene match. The CDR3 consists of 15 residues. In nucleotides, the CDR3 is TGCGCCAGCAGCTCCGGGACAGGGGGGCAAGAGACCCAGTACTTC. The encoded protein is CASSSGTGGQETQYF. The variable domain in full, completed from reference TRBV5-1 and TRBJ2-5, reads KAGVTQTPRYLIKTRGQQVTLSCSPISGHRSVSWYQQTPGQGLQFLFEYFSETQRNKGNFPGRFSGRQFSNSRSEMNVSTLELGDSALYLCASSSGTGGQETQYFGPGTRLLVL.

Notes on this clone: The sample holds other DNA sequences that translate to the same CDR3. The chain combines TRBV19 with TRBJ2-1; perhaps TRBD1 as D (6 bases). With 6 bases removed from V and 7 bases from J, the gap between germline ends came to 16 bases. This CDR3 spans 14 amino acids. Germline V gene lookup returns CDR1 LNHDA and CDR2 SQIVND (reference sequence). As DNA, the CDR3 is TGTGCCAGTAGCACCTTGGACAGAAGTAATGAGCAGTTCTTC. Protein product: CASSTLDRSNEQFF.

This clone occurred once. The V and J genes are TRBV10-3 and TRBJ2-1, with 9 bases identical to TRBD2. CDR1 is ENHRY and CDR2 is SYGVKD in the germline V gene. The CDR3 contains 15 residues. Losses at the gene ends were 3 bases for V and 0 bases for J; bases not matched to a gene: 0. For the CDR3, the DNA is TGTGCCATCAGTGAAGCGGGGGGCTCCTACAATGAGCAGTTCTTC. Its protein product is CAISEAGGSYNEQFF.

In its sample, this clone was seen a few times. The chain links TRBV2 to TRBJ2-2, with D tentatively TRBD2 (7 bases). The germline V gene encodes CDR1 SNHLY and CDR2 FYNNEI. V gave up 7 bases and J gave up 6 bases, with 18 bases separating them. The CDR3 spans 15 residues. The CDR3 region has the DNA TGTGCCAGCACGATTAGGGGGGGGGCCTCCGGGGAGCTGTTTTTT. Translating it yields CASTIRGGASGELFF.

The rearrangement joins TRBV5-6 to TRBJ2-1; no definite D call. In germline, CDR1 is SGHDT, CDR2 YYEEEE. CDR3 size: 13 residues. V shed 2 bases and J shed 1 base, with 4 bases lying between them. The CDR3 region is CASSFGSYNEQFF. Written as DNA, the CDR3 is TGTGCCAGCAGCTTCGGTTCCTACAATGAGCAGTTCTTC.

CDR3 nucleotide sequence: TGTGCCAGCAGCTTAGTGGCGGCAGCGAGCACAGATACGCAGTATTTT. Protein: CASSLVAAASTDTQYF. The chain carries TRBV7-6 and TRBJ2-3; no reliable D call. The germline V gene encodes CDR1 SGHVS and CDR2 FNYEAQ. The CDR3 consists of 16 residues. Deletions cut 1 base from V and 0 bases from J, with 11 bases between.

The V call is TRBV6-6, the J call TRBJ1-1; tentative D call: TRBD1 (6 bases). The CDR3 runs 13 residues. V was shortened by 6 bases and J by 5 bases, with 13 bases between the two germline ends. Germline CDR1 and CDR2: MNHNY and SVGAGI (reference sequence). The CDR3 sequence: CASSPGRGTEAFF. As DNA, the CDR3 is TGTGCCAGCAGCCCGGGTAGGGGGACTGAAGCTTTCTTT.

This clone was seen a few times. The rearrangement uses TRBV30 and TRBJ1-4, with D perhaps TRBD1 (5 bases). Germline lookup yields CDR1 GTSNPN and CDR2 SVGIG (reference sequence). V gave up 1 base and J gave up 10 bases, with 10 bases separating them. The CDR3 loop spans 12 amino acids. The CDR3 nucleotides read TGTGCCTGGAGTGCAGACAGTGGAAAACTGTTTTTT. It encodes CAWSADSGKLFF.

This chain connects TRBV7-9 to TRBJ1-4, with D unresolved. CDR1 SEHNR and CDR2 FQNEAQ come from the germline V gene (reference sequence). CDR3 size: 14 residues. V was trimmed by 0 bases and J by 8 bases, leaving 10 bases between them. CDR3: CASSLAHTPEKLFF. CDR3 in DNA: TGTGCCAGCAGCTTAGCGCACACGCCAGAAAAACTGTTTTTT.

V gene TRBV27 combines with J gene TRBJ1-1, with D possibly being TRBD1 (5 bases). Germline CDR1 reads MNHEY; CDR2 reads SMNVEV (reference sequence). This CDR3 is 15 amino acids long. Trimming took off 3 bases at V and 4 bases at J, with 15 bases between the two ends. The CDR3 bases are TGTGCCAGCAGTTTTGTCCAGGGAAGTCGCACTGAAGCTTTCTTT. Its protein is CASSFVQGSRTEAFF.

This clone was counted a few times. The CDR3 here is CASASILPGQRTDTQYF. CDR3 DNA sequence: TGTGCCAGCGCCTCCATACTACCGGGACAACGGACAGATACGCAGTATTTT. J is TRBJ2-3 and V is TRBV27; possible D gene TRBD1, 6 bases. CDR3 length equals 17 residues. V was trimmed by 8 bases and J by 3 bases, leaving 24 bases between them. Germline lookup yields CDR1 MNHEY and CDR2 SMNVEV (reference sequence).

This clone turned up a few times. The chain employs TRBV6-5 and TRBJ2-3; 11 nucleotides align to TRBD2. The ends lost 6 bases at V and 1 base at J; junction bases unmatched: 3. This CDR3 region has 15 residues. The germline CDR1 and CDR2 sequences are MNHEY and SVGAGI. The CDR3 spells CASRRLAGRTDTQYF. Here the CDR3 DNA reads TGTGCCAGCAGACGACTAGCGGGACGCACAGATACGCAGTATTTT.

The chain combines TRBV10-3 with TRBJ2-1; a possible D gene is TRBD2 (6 bases). The V and J ends lost 5 bases and 5 bases respectively, with 19 bases between them. The CDR3 spans 16 residues. CDR1 ENHRY and CDR2 SYGVKD come from the germline V gene. CDR3 protein: CAISPNGGATHNEQFF. The DNA of the CDR3 is TGTGCCATCAGTCCTAATGGCGGGGCAACACACAATGAGCAGTTCTTC.

This clone has a handful of counts. The V call is TRBV7-9, the J call TRBJ2-7; the D gene is possibly TRBD1 (5 bases). V shed 7 bases and J shed 2 bases, with 15 bases lying between them. The CDR3 covers 14 residues. In germline, CDR1 is SEHNR, CDR2 FQNEAQ (reference sequence). CDR3 DNA sequence: TGTGCCAGCACCCCGCAGGGTACCACCTACGAGCAGTACTTC. Its protein is CASTPQGTTYEQYF.

This clone was detected a few times. The chain links TRBV9 to TRBJ1-1; D possibly corresponds to TRBD1 (6 bases). Per the germline V gene, CDR1 is SGDLS and CDR2 is YYNGEE. The ends were cut back, 3 bases at V and 0 bases at J, with 12 bases in the middle. CDR3 length: 15 residues. Written as DNA, the CDR3 is TGTGCCAGCAGCGCCTCAGGGGTGGTGAACACTGAAGCTTTCTTT. This sequence encodes CASSASGVVNTEAFF.

The CDR3 coding sequence is TGTGCCAGCAGGACCGGGACAGGGGGCTTCTACGAGCAGTACGTC. The encoded protein is CASRTGTGGFYEQYV. The chain combines TRBV2 with TRBJ2-7, with 12 bases fitting TRBD1. Germline V gene sequence: CDR1 SNHLY, CDR2 FYNNEI. V shed 6 bases, J shed 3 bases, and the junction held 6 bases outside the gene matches. The CDR3 is 15 amino acids.